The rows below give T cell receptor beta chains drawn from one sample of a study of kidney transplant recipient with SARS-CoV-2 infection. TCRdb recomputed calls from the reads with MiXCR, one row per CDR3 protein. The repertoire holds about 240,000 distinct CDR3 sequences, with roughly 26% as singletons. Sequences were derived from a blood sample, sampled at baseline and on day 111 from a kidney transplant recipient. These receptors were taken from a male patient aged 30 to 40 who had COVID-19 and was a kidney transplant recipient. Some of these T cells may belong to the graft donor. CDR3s include the opening cysteine and the closing phenylalanine or tryptophan. A row's size may be missing; if present it is once, few, many or a size class.

length: 13; J: TRBJ1-1; size: many; V: TRBV29-1; CDR3: CSANRGMNTEAFF
length: 15; J: TRBJ2-7; size: many; V: TRBV4-1; CDR3: CASSPPSGNSYEQYF
length: 14; J: TRBJ1-6; size: many; V: TRBV19; CDR3: CASSIGGGASPLHF
length: 15; J: TRBJ2-1; size: .; V: TRBV11-2; CDR3: CASSPGLAGAHEQFF
length: 17; J: TRBJ1-2; size: many; V: TRBV16; CDR3: CASSTTSVVRKTYGYTF
length: 12; J: TRBJ2-3; size: many; V: TRBV20-1; CDR3: CSAALRTDTQYF
length: 12; J: TRBJ2-2; size: many; V: TRBV5-1; CDR3: CASRESTGELFF
length: 17; J: TRBJ2-6; size: many; V: TRBV20-1; CDR3: CSAKLAVSQSRANVLTF
length: 17; J: TRBJ1-2; size: many; V: TRBV3-1; CDR3: CASSSRGTLRKTYGYTF
length: 15; J: TRBJ2-1; size: many; V: TRBV27; CDR3: CASSSYGLDVNEQFF
length: 15; J: TRBJ1-4; size: many; V: TRBV9; CDR3: CASSPGQGANEKLFF
length: 12; J: TRBJ1-3; size: many; V: TRBV28; CDR3: CASSLPLNTIYF
length: 15; J: TRBJ1-1; size: many; V: TRBV7-6; CDR3: CASSPPRDGYTEAFF
length: 14; J: TRBJ1-1; size: many; V: TRBV12-3/TRBV12-4; CDR3: CASSSGHPNTEAFF
length: 16; J: TRBJ1-2; size: many; V: TRBV5-5; CDR3: CASFLNVSRKTYGYTF
length: 17; J: TRBJ1-2; size: many; V: TRBV7-6; CDR3: CASSVCVESRKTYGYTF
length: 16; J: TRBJ2-7; size: .; V: TRBV7-6; CDR3: CASSLAYADDSYEQYF
length: 16; J: TRBJ2-5; size: .; V: TRBV11-2; CDR3: CASSSLLRAGGETQYF
length: 16; J: TRBJ1-2; size: .; V: TRBV9; CDR3: CASRRRYPRKTYGYTF
length: 17; J: TRBJ1-2; size: many; V: TRBV7-2; CDR3: CASSGYPRDGKTYGYTF
length: 17; J: TRBJ2-3; size: many; V: TRBV21-1; CDR3: CASRCDVATVMQDTQYF
length: 15; J: TRBJ2-1; size: many; V: TRBV18; CDR3: CASYTRGGSYNEQFF
length: 16; J: TRBJ1-2; size: many; V: TRBV5-4; CDR3: CASRYIVPGKTYGYTF
length: 17; J: TRBJ1-1; size: many; V: TRBV3-1; CDR3: CASSHWYPISIRTEAFF
length: 16; J: TRBJ1-2; size: many; V: TRBV5-6; CDR3: CASVPNNSRKTYGYTF
length: 13; J: TRBJ1-2; size: many; V: TRBV28; CDR3: CASRKTVTYGYTF
length: 13; J: TRBJ1-2; size: many; V: TRBV24-1; CDR3: CATSTGGEYGYTF
length: 14; J: TRBJ2-2; size: many; V: TRBV27; CDR3: CASSFGPNTGELFF
length: 17; J: TRBJ1-2; size: .; V: TRBV11-2; CDR3: CAGSVRVTSRKTYGYTF